Listed below are T cell receptor beta chains from one sample, sequenced in a study of T cells in Graves' hyperthyroidism and ophthalmopathy. MiXCR, run by TCRdb on the multiplex PCR reads, gives a single entry per CDR3 protein. The sample carries under 400,000 distinct CDR3 sequences, approximately 15% recorded once. What was sequenced was blood. The receptors stem from a woman in her late teens or twenties with Graves' hyperthyroidism that later progressed to Graves' ophthalmopathy. Both conserved end residues are part of each CDR3. Fields, in order: V gene, clone size, J gene, D gene, CDR3 protein, CDR3 DNA. D genes are given only for firm matches. Clone size is shown for a subset of rows, as once, few, many or a class of expanded clone.

V: TRBV7-9
size: .
J: TRBJ2-5
D: .
CDR3: CASAVEGRETQYF
DNA: TGTGCCAGCGCCGTTGAGGGTAGGGAGACCCAGTACTTC

V: TRBV28
size: many
J: TRBJ2-4
D: .
CDR3: CASSSEPILGNIQYF
DNA: TGTGCCAGCAGCTCCGAGCCGATACTTGGAAACATTCAGTACTTC

V: TRBV30
size: many
J: TRBJ2-3
D: .
CDR3: CACASSTQYF
DNA: .

V: TRBV27
size: .
J: TRBJ2-1
D: .
CDR3: CASSPGDRQFF
DNA: TGTGCCAGCAGTCCCGGGGACCGGCAGTTCTTC

V: TRBV7-2
size: many
J: TRBJ1-1
D: .
CDR3: CASSFGGLVEAFF
DNA: TGTGCCAGCAGCTTCGGGGGGCTGGTTGAAGCTTTCTTT

V: TRBV2
size: many
J: TRBJ2-7
D: .
CDR3: CASTPSRPYEQYF
DNA: TGTGCCAGCACCCCGAGTAGGCCCTACGAGCAGTACTTC

V: TRBV19
size: .
J: TRBJ1-3
D: .
CDR3: CASSFVGRRSGNTIYF
DNA: TGTGCCAGTAGCTTCGTAGGACGGCGCTCTGGAAACACCATATATTTT

V: TRBV28
size: .
J: TRBJ2-6
D: .
CDR3: CASSLGEVSGANVLTF
DNA: TGTGCCAGCAGTTTAGGGGAGGTCTCTGGGGCCAACGTCCTGACTTTC

V: TRBV4-3
size: .
J: TRBJ2-5
D: TRBD2
CDR3: CASSQATSGRTGETQYF
DNA: TGCGCCAGCAGCCAAGCGACTAGCGGGAGAACAGGGGAGACCCAGTACTTC

V: TRBV13
size: many
J: TRBJ1-1
D: TRBD1
CDR3: CASSPQGSANTEAFF
DNA: TGTGCCAGCAGCCCACAGGGGTCAGCGAACACTGAAGCTTTCTTT

V: TRBV5-1
size: many
J: TRBJ2-2
D: .
CDR3: CASRNDRNTGELFF
DNA: TGCGCCAGCAGGAATGACAGGAACACCGGGGAGCTGTTTTTT

V: TRBV7-2
size: many
J: TRBJ2-7
D: .
CDR3: CASSSDRLSYEQYF
DNA: TGTGCCAGCAGCTCCGACCGTCTCTCCTACGAGCAGTACTTC

V: TRBV28
size: many
J: TRBJ1-2
D: TRBD1
CDR3: CASSPRTGGLSNYGYTF
DNA: TGTGCCAGCAGTCCCCGGACAGGGGGCCTAAGTAACTATGGCTACACCTTC

V: TRBV12-3/TRBV12-4
size: .
J: TRBJ2-1
D: TRBD2
CDR3: CASSSSSGMGCEQFF
DNA: TGTGCCAGCAGTTCCTCTAGCGGGATGGGTTGCGAGCAGTTCTTC

V: TRBV29-1
size: .
J: TRBJ2-7
D: .
CDR3: CSVALFAGYEQYF
DNA: TGCAGCGTCGCCCTTTTTGCAGGGTACGAGCAGTACTTC

V: TRBV4-1
size: few
J: TRBJ2-1
D: .
CDR3: CASSQELTGVSSYNEQFF
DNA: TGCGCCAGCAGCCAAGAACTAACGGGAGTTAGCTCCTACAATGAGCAGTTCTTC

V: TRBV7-9
size: .
J: TRBJ1-2
D: .
CDR3: CASSSGLEQAYGYTF
DNA: TGTGCCAGCAGCTCAGGACTGGAGCAGGCGTATGGCTACACCTTC

V: TRBV9
size: .
J: TRBJ2-3
D: .
CDR3: CASKPRDISYTDTQYF
DNA: TGTGCCAGCAAACCCCGGGACATCTCCTACACAGATACGCAGTATTTT

V: TRBV27
size: many
J: TRBJ2-7
D: .
CDR3: CASSLGFGGSYEQYF
DNA: TGTGCCAGCAGTCTCGGGTTCGGAGGCTCCTACGAGCAGTACTTC

V: TRBV4-1
size: .
J: TRBJ2-7
D: TRBD2
CDR3: CASSFGTSGSNEQYF
DNA: TGCGCCAGCAGCTTCGGGACTAGCGGGAGCAACGAGCAGTACTTC

V: TRBV7-8
size: many
J: TRBJ2-7
D: TRBD2
CDR3: CASSPNSGGFYEQYF
DNA: TGTGCCAGCAGCCCTAATAGCGGGGGATTCTACGAGCAGTACTTC

V: TRBV29-1
size: .
J: TRBJ1-1
D: .
CDR3: CGGSGHLNTEAFF
DNA: TGCGGCGGCTCGGGACATCTGAACACTGAAGCTTTCTTT

V: TRBV6-2/TRBV6-3
size: .
J: TRBJ2-3
D: TRBD2
CDR3: CASSYSIHRTSGASTDTQYF
DNA: TGTGCCAGCAGTTACTCGATTCACCGGACTAGCGGTGCTAGCACAGATACGCAGTATTTT

V: TRBV30
size: many
J: TRBJ1-2
D: .
CDR3: CAWSVLGQFRDYGYTF
DNA: TGTGCCTGGAGTGTACTCGGACAGTTTAGGGACTATGGCTACACCTTC

V: TRBV29-1
size: .
J: TRBJ2-1
D: TRBD2
CDR3: CSVDPGLAILDEQFF
DNA: TGCAGCGTTGATCCGGGACTAGCGATATTGGATGAGCAGTTCTTC

V: TRBV7-2
size: many
J: TRBJ2-5
D: TRBD1
CDR3: CASSLGTGSSPYF
DNA: TGTGCCAGCAGCTTAGGGACAGGGTCTAGCCCGTACTTC

V: TRBV7-9
size: many
J: TRBJ2-1
D: TRBD2
CDR3: CASSLRLAEDNEQFF
DNA: TGTGCCAGCAGCTTAAGACTAGCGGAGGACAATGAGCAGTTCTTC

V: TRBV6-1
size: many
J: TRBJ1-4
D: TRBD1
CDR3: CASSDRETATNEKLFF
DNA: TGTGCCAGCTCAGACAGGGAAACAGCAACTAATGAAAAACTGTTTTTT

V: TRBV14
size: few
J: TRBJ2-7
D: .
CDR3: CASSQERGLSSYEQYF
DNA: TGTGCCAGCAGCCAAGAACGGGGTTTATCATCCTACGAGCAGTACTTC

V: TRBV7-2
size: few
J: TRBJ2-2
D: .
CDR3: CASSLFYSRLNTGELFF
DNA: TGTGCCAGCAGCTTATTTTACTCCCGCCTGAACACCGGGGAGCTGTTTTTT

V: TRBV2
size: .
J: TRBJ1-1
D: TRBD1
CDR3: CASRPLTGRGTEAFF
DNA: TGTGCCAGCAGACCTTTGACAGGGAGGGGTACTGAAGCTTTCTTT

V: TRBV12-3/TRBV12-4
size: .
J: TRBJ2-5
D: .
CDR3: CASSTLTREETQYF
DNA: TGTGCCAGCAGTACGCTGACTAGAGAGGAGACCCAGTACTTC

V: TRBV27
size: few
J: TRBJ2-7
D: .
CDR3: CASSKTGLPSSYEQYF
DNA: TGTGCCAGCAGTAAGACAGGCCTACCCAGCTCCTACGAGCAGTACTTC

V: TRBV20-1
size: .
J: TRBJ2-7
D: .
CDR3: CSAREPYEQYF
DNA: TGCAGTGCTAGAGAGCCCTACGAGCAGTACTTC

V: TRBV5-6
size: few
J: TRBJ2-2
D: TRBD1
CDR3: CASSLLPEGAGLFF
DNA: TGTGCCAGCAGCTTGCTGCCTGAGGGGGCGGGGCTGTTTTTT

V: TRBV2
size: many
J: TRBJ2-7
D: .
CDR3: CASSGLTYEQYF
DNA: TGTGCCAGCAGTGGCTTAACCTACGAGCAGTACTTC

V: TRBV30
size: .
J: TRBJ1-3
D: .
CDR3: CAWSGGGHFSGNTIYF
DNA: TGTGCCTGGAGTGGGGGCGGACATTTCTCTGGAAACACCATATATTTT

V: TRBV7-9
size: few
J: TRBJ2-1
D: .
CDR3: CASSPYKFF
DNA: TGTGCCAGCAGCCCATACAAGTTCTTC

V: TRBV12-3/TRBV12-4
size: .
J: TRBJ2-1
D: TRBD2
CDR3: CASSLIAPSGYNGQFF
DNA: TGTGCCAGCAGTTTAATTGCTCCTAGCGGGTACAATGGGCAGTTCTTC

V: TRBV7-8
size: .
J: TRBJ2-7
D: TRBD2
CDR3: CASSSRTSNEQYF
DNA: TGTGCCAGCAGTTCCCGGACTAGCAACGAGCAGTACTTC

V: TRBV7-8
size: many
J: TRBJ2-4
D: .
CDR3: CASSQAGKNIQYF
DNA: TGTGCCAGCAGCCAAGCGGGCAAAAACATTCAGTACTTC

V: TRBV28
size: many
J: TRBJ2-7
D: TRBD2
CDR3: CASSLPSGPRLAQQYF
DNA: TGTGCCAGCAGTTTACCCTCCGGCCCCAGACTAGCCCAGCAGTACTTC

V: TRBV6-2/TRBV6-3
size: many
J: TRBJ2-7
D: .
CDR3: CASGALGYDSYEQYF
DNA: TGTGCCAGCGGGGCCTTGGGCTATGACTCCTACGAGCAGTACTTC

V: TRBV7-9
size: few
J: TRBJ2-2
D: TRBD2
CDR3: CASSRTSGRAGELFF
DNA: TGTGCCAGCAGCCGGACAAGCGGGAGGGCCGGGGAGCTGTTTTTT

V: TRBV25-1
size: few
J: TRBJ2-1
D: TRBD1
CDR3: CASSEHRRDRETYNEQFF
DNA: TGTGCCAGCAGTGAACACCGCCGGGACAGGGAAACATACAATGAGCAGTTCTTC

V: TRBV20-1
size: .
J: TRBJ2-1
D: TRBD2
CDR3: CSAFGRAGNYEQFF
DNA: TGCAGTGCCTTCGGGAGGGCCGGGAATTATGAGCAGTTCTTC

V: TRBV7-9
size: few
J: TRBJ1-5
D: .
CDR3: CASSFAGDKPQHF
DNA: TGTGCCAGCAGCTTCGCAGGGGACAAGCCCCAGCATTTT

V: TRBV19
size: few
J: TRBJ2-2
D: .
CDR3: CASSPWGENTGELFF
DNA: TGTGCCAGTAGTCCCTGGGGGGAGAACACCGGGGAGCTGTTTTTT

V: TRBV28
size: many
J: TRBJ1-1
D: .
CDR3: CAVWGPGNTEAFF
DNA: TGTGCCGTATGGGGGCCCGGGAACACTGAAGCTTTCTTT

V: TRBV12-3/TRBV12-4
size: many
J: TRBJ1-1
D: TRBD1
CDR3: CASRYDRGLTEAFF
DNA: TGTGCCAGCAGGTATGACAGGGGGCTCACTGAAGCTTTCTTT

V: TRBV7-6
size: few
J: TRBJ1-3
D: .
CDR3: CASSPGVTSGNTIYF
DNA: TGTGCCAGCAGCCCAGGTGTGACCTCTGGAAACACCATATATTTT

V: TRBV5-5
size: few
J: TRBJ2-1
D: TRBD2
CDR3: CASSEWASIGLAGVKFF
DNA: TGTGCCAGCAGCGAGTGGGCCTCAATCGGACTAGCGGGAGTCAAGTTCTTC

V: TRBV12-3/TRBV12-4
size: few
J: TRBJ2-4
D: .
CDR3: CASSFSGFDKNIQYF
DNA: TGTGCCAGCAGTTTTTCCGGGTTTGACAAAAACATTCAGTACTTC

V: TRBV6-2/TRBV6-3
size: many
J: TRBJ1-2
D: .
CDR3: CASSSSTRIYGYTF
DNA: TGTGCCAGCAGTTCGTCCACAAGGATCTATGGCTACACCTTC